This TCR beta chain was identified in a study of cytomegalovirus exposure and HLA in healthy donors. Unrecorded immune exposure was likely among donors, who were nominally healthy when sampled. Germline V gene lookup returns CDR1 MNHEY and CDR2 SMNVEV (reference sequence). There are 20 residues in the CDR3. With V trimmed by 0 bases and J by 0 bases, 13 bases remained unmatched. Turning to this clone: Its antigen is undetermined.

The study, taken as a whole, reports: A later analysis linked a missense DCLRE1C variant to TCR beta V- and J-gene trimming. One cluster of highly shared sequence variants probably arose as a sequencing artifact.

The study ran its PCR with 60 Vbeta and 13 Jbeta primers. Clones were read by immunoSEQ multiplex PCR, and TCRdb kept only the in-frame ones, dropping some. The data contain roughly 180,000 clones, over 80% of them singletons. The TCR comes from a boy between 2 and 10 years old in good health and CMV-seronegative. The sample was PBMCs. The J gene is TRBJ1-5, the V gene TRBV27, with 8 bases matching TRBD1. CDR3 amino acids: CASSLSIGRQGRYSNQPQHF. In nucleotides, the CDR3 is TGTGCCAGCAGTTTATCGATTGGGCGACAGGGGAGGTATAGCAATCAGCCCCAGCATTTT.